These 13 T cell receptor beta chains originate from one sample sequenced in a study of human T cells and chemical hapten exposure. From the RACE reads, TCRdb called clonotypes with MiXCR, one entry per CDR3 protein. The sample lists fewer than 200,000 distinct CDR3 sequences, about a quarter occurring once. This sample's time point: patch test 3, about 24 weeks after DPC sensitization. As for treatment: therapeutic diphenylcyclopropenone sensitization with weekly scalp DPC. The specimen comprised whole blood, sampled in connection with sensitization to the hapten diphenylcyclopropenone (DPC). All receptors come from a woman under 30 with alopecia areata. Some clones in this sample may be carry-over from other donors' samples.

This clonotype was seen more than once but under ten times. The J gene is TRBJ1-4, the V gene TRBV7-2; D call uncertain. V was pared by 8 bases and J by 4 bases, with 14 bases between. Germline values: CDR1 SGHTA, CDR2 FQGNSA. This CDR3 spans 14 amino acids. CDR3 residues: CASQKEGLNEKLFF. CDR3 bases: TGTGCCAGCCAGAAAGAGGGCCTTAATGAAAAACTGTTTTTT.

This clonotype was found a few times. The DNA for the CDR3 is TGTGCCAGCGCCCGTAATACCCTCACAGATACGCAGTATTTT. It is translated as CASARNTLTDTQYF. The genes are TRBV18 and TRBJ2-3; D is unclear. In germline, CDR1 is KGHSH, CDR2 LQKENI. The ends were cut back, 8 bases at V and 2 bases at J, with 14 bases in the middle. The CDR3 has 14 amino acids.

There are a few counts of this clonotype. Germline and junction disagree at one end, which may indicate a read error. This chain connects TRBV7-7 to TRBJ2-1; D is perhaps TRBD1 or TRBD2 (6 bases each). The CDR3 is 14 amino acids. Per the germline V gene, CDR1 is SSHAT and CDR2 is FNYEAQ (reference sequence). The CDR3 DNA reads TGTGCTAGCAGCTTGGCCCAAGGGGGGTATGAGCAGTTCTTC. As protein: CASSLAQGGYEQFF.

The sample holds a few counts of this clonotype. The chain couples TRBV7-8 to TRBJ1-6; D might be TRBD1 (5 bases). Trimming took off 1 base at V and 9 bases at J, with 13 bases between the two ends. This CDR3 has 15 amino acids. Germline CDR1 and CDR2: SGHVS and FQNEAQ. The CDR3 bases are TGTGCCAGCAGCTTAGACAAGTTAAGGGGTTCACCCCTCCACTTT. Its translation is CASSLDKLRGSPLHF.

This clonotype was seen a few times. The chain is built from TRBV4-2 and TRBJ2-7, with D possibly TRBD1 on 5 matching bases. V gave up 4 bases and J gave up 3 bases, with 16 bases separating them. Germline CDR1 LGHNA, CDR2 YNFKEQ. The CDR3 has 15 residues. The DNA for the CDR3 is TGTGCCAGCAGCCCGACTCGAGACAGTCTCTACGAGCAGTACTTC. This encodes CASSPTRDSLYEQYF.

This clonotype was seen ten or more times. The J gene is TRBJ2-7, the V gene TRBV2; 7 bases agree with TRBD1. V was clipped by 4 bases and J by 1 base; unmatched bases: 7. This CDR3 contains 15 residues. Germline V gene data show CDR1 as SNHLY and CDR2 as FYNNEI. The CDR3 DNA sequence: TGTGCCAGCAGTGTTAGTACAGGGGTGTCCTACGAGCAGTACTTC. This sequence encodes CASSVSTGVSYEQYF.

V gene TRBV1 combines with J gene TRBJ1-5; the table gives TRBD1 as D, unverified against the DNA. TRBV1 is an annotated pseudogene. The CDR3 length is 14 residues. CDR3 nucleotides: TGCACCAGCAGCCCCCCCGGAAGGGGACAGCCCCAGCATTTT. Encoded protein: CTSSPPGRGQPQHF.

The rearrangement joins TRBV5-1 to TRBJ2-1, with D perhaps assigned TRBD1 or TRBD2 (6 bases each). The CDR3 runs 15 residues. Germline values: CDR1 SGHRS, CDR2 YFSETQ. Trimming removed 0 bases at V and 6 bases at J, with 13 bases between. CDR3 in amino acids: CASSLAGARGNEQFF. DNA for the CDR3: TGCGCCAGCAGCTTGGCGGGGGCCCGGGGCAATGAGCAGTTCTTC. Complete variable domain (other parts from reference TRBV5-1 and TRBJ2-1): KAGVTQTPRYLIKTRGQQVTLSCSPISGHRSVSWYQQTPGQGLQFLFEYFSETQRNKGNFPGRFSGRQFSNSRSEMNVSTLELGDSALYLCASSLAGARGNEQFFGPGTRLTVL.

This clonotype came up a few times. The CDR3 spells CASSRVLGGYNEQFF. In DNA, the CDR3 is TGTGCCAGCAGCCGCGTGCTGGGGGGCTACAATGAGCAGTTCTTC. This chain uses TRBV7-9 with TRBJ2-1; perhaps TRBD2 as D (6 bases). There are 15 residues in the CDR3. V lost 5 bases to trimming and J lost 3 bases, with 14 bases between them. The germline CDR1 and CDR2 sequences are SEHNR and FQNEAQ (reference sequence).

CDR3 loop: CASSRRQGPERGSRDTQYF. For the CDR3, the DNA is TGCGCCAGCAGCAGGAGACAGGGGCCCGAACGGGGCTCCCGAGATACGCAGTATTTT. This rearrangement joins TRBV5-1 to TRBJ2-3; 8 positions agree with TRBD1. Trimming at V came to 4 bases and at J to 5 bases, leaving 21 bases not matched to a gene. Germline V gene sequence: CDR1 SGHRS, CDR2 YFSETQ. CDR3 length: 19 residues.

A single count supports this clonotype. The chain recombines TRBV7-2 with TRBJ2-3; no firm D call. This CDR3 is built from 14 residues. V lost 5 bases and J 5 bases, leaving 14 bases between the germline ends. Germline CDR1 SGHTA, CDR2 FQGNSA. The CDR3 sequence is CASSPTPTVDTQYF. The CDR3 bases are TGTGCCAGCAGCCCGACCCCGACCGTAGATACGCAGTATTTT.

This rearrangement joins TRBV5-1 to TRBJ2-7; TRBD1 aligns across 9 bases. CDR3 length: 14 amino acids. The V gene's germline CDR1 is SGHRS and CDR2 YFSETQ. With V trimmed by 4 bases and J by 6 bases, 8 bases remained unmatched. CDR3 nucleotides: TGCGCCAGCAGCCCGGACAGGGGAAGAAGCGAGCAGTACTTC. Its protein is CASSPDRGRSEQYF.

At least ten counts were recorded for this clonotype. Relative to the germline gene, one junction end is altered; a read error may explain this. The chain links TRBV5-1 to TRBJ2-2, with D unresolved. Germline V gene data show CDR1 as SGHRS and CDR2 as YFSETQ. The CDR3 is made up of 12 amino acids. The CDR3 DNA is TGTGCCAGCAGCCTAAACACCGGGGAGCTGTTTTTT. This encodes CASSLNTGELFF.